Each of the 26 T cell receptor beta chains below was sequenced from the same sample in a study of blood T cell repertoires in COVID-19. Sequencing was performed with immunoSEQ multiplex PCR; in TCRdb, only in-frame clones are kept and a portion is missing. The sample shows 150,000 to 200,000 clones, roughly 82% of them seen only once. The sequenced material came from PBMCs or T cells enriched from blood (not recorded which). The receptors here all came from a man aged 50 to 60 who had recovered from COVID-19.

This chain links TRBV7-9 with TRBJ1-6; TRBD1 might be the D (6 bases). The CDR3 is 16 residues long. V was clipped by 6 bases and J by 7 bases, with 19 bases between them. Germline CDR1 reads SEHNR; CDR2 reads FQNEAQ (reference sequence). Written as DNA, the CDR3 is TGTGCCAGCAGTCTAGGCCGGTACAGGGTGAATTCACCCCTCCACTTT. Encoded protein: CASSLGRYRVNSPLHF.

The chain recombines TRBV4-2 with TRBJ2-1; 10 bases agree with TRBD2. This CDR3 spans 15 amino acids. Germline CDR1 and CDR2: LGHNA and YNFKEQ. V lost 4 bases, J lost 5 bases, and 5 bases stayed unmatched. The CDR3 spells CASSPTSGEDNEQFF. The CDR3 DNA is TGTGCCAGCAGCCCTACTAGCGGGGAAGACAATGAGCAGTTCTTC.

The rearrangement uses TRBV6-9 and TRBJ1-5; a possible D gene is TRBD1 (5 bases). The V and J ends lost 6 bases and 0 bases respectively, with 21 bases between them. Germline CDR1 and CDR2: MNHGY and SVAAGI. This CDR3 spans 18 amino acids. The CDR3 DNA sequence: TGTGCCAGCAGCCGTAGACAGATATTGTGGCGTAGCAATCAGCCCCAGCATTTT. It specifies CASSRRQILWRSNQPQHF.

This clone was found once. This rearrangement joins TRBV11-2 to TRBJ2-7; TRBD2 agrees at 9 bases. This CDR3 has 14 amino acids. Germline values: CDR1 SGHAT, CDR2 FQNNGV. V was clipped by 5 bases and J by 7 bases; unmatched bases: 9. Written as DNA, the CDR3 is TGTGCCAGCAGCCCTCGTTTTAGCGGGGGTGAGCAGTACTTC. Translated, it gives CASSPRFSGGEQYF.

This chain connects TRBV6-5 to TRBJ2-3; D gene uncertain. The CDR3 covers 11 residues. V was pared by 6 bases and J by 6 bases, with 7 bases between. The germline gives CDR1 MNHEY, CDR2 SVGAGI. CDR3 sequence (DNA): TGTGCCAGCAGGGTCGGGGATACGCAGTATTTT. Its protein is CASRVGDTQYF.

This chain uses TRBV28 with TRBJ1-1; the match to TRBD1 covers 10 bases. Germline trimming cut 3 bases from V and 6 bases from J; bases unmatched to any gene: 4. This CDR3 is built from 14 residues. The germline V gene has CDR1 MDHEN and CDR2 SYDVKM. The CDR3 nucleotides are TGTGCCAGCAGTTTGGGGGACAGGGGCTCTGAAGCTTTCTTT. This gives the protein CASSLGDRGSEAFF.

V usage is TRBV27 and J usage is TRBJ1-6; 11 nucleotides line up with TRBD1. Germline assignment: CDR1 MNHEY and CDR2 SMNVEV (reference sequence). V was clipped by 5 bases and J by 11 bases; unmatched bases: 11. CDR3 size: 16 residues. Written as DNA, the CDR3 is TGTGCCAGCAGTGAGAGCCGGGACAGGGGGTACACACCCCTCCACTTT. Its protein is CASSESRDRGYTPLHF.

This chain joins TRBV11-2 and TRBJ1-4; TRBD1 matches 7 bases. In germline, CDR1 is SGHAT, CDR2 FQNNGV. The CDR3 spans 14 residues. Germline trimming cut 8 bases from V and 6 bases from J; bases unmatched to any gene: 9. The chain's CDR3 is CASVRSGTDEKLFF. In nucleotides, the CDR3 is TGTGCCAGCGTACGCTCCGGGACAGATGAAAAACTGTTTTTT.

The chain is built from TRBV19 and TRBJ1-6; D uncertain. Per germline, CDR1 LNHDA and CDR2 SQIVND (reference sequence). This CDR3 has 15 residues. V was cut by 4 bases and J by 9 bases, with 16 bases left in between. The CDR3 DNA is TGTGCCAGTAGTAAAGTTGAGAGGGAGGTTTCACCCCTCCACTTT. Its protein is CASSKVEREVSPLHF.

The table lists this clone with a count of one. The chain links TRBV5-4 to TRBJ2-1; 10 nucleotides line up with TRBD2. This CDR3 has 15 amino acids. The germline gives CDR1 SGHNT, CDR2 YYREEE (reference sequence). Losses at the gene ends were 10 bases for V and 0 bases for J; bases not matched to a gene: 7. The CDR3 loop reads CALSSGGHSYNEQFF. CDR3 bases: TGTGCCCTTTCTAGCGGGGGCCACTCCTACAATGAGCAGTTCTTC.

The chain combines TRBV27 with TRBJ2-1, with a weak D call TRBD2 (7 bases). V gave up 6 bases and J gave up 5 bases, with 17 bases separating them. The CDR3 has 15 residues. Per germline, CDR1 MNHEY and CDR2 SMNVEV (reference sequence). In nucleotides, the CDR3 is TGTGCCAGCAGCCGCGGGGCGGGGGCCAACAATGAGCAGTTCTTC. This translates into CASSRGAGANNEQFF.

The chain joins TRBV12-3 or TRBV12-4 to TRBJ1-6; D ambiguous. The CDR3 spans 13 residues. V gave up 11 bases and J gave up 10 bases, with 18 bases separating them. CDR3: CASKGLEGSPLHF. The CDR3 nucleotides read TGTGCCTCAAAGGGCCTCGAGGGCTCACCCCTCCACTTT.

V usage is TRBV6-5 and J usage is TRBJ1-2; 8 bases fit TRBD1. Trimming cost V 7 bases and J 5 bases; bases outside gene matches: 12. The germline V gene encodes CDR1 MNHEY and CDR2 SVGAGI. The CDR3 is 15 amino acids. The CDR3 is CASNGPQGEGYGYTF. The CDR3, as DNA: TGTGCCAGCAATGGACCACAGGGGGAAGGGTATGGCTACACCTTC.

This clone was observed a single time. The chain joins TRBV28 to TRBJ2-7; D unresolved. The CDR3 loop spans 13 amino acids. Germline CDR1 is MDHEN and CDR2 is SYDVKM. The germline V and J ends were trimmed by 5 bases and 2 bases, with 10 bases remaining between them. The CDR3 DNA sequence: TGTGCCAGCAGTCCACCCCCTACCTACGAGCAGTACTTC. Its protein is CASSPPPTYEQYF.

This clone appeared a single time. The CDR3 loop reads CASSESAGTGELFF. In DNA, the CDR3 is TGTGCCAGCAGTGAGTCCGCGGGGACCGGGGAGCTGTTTTTT. The chain combines TRBV2 with TRBJ2-2, with a weak D call TRBD2 (6 bases). V was cut by 3 bases and J by 5 bases, with 10 bases left in between. CDR3 length: 14 amino acids. The germline CDR1 and CDR2 sequences are SNHLY and FYNNEI.

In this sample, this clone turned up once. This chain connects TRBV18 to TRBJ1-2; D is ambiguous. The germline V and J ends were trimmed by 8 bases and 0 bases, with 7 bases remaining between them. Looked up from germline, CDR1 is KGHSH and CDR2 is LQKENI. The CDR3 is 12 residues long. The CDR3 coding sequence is TGTGCCAGCGGAACAGCTAACTATGGCTACACCTTC. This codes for CASGTANYGYTF.

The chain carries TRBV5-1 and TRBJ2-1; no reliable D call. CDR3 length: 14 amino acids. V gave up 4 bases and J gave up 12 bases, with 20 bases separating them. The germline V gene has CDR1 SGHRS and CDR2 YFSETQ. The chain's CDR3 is CASSVSSRILGQFF. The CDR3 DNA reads TGCGCCAGCAGCGTGAGTTCTAGGATCTTGGGGCAGTTCTTC.

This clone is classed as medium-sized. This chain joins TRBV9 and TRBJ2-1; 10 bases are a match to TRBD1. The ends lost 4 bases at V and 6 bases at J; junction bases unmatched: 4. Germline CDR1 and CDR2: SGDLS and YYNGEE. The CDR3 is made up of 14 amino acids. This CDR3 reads CASSPRDRGNEQFF. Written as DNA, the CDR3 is TGTGCCAGCAGCCCCAGGGACAGGGGCAATGAGCAGTTCTTC.

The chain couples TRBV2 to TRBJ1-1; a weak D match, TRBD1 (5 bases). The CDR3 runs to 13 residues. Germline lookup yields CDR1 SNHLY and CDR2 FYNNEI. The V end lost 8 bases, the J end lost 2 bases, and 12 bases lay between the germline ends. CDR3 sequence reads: CASLTGVNTEAFF. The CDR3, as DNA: TGTGCCAGCTTGACGGGGGTAAACACTGAAGCTTTCTTT.

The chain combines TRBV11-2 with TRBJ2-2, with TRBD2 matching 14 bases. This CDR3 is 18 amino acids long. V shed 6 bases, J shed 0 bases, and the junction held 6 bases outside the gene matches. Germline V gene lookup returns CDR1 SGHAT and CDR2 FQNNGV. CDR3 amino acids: CASSRTGLAGANTGELFF. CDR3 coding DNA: TGTGCCAGCAGTCGTACGGGACTAGCGGGAGCGAACACCGGGGAGCTGTTTTTT.

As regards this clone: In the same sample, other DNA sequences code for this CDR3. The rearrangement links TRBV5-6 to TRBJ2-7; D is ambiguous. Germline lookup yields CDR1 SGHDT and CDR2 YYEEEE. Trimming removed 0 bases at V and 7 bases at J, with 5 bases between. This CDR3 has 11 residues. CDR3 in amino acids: CASSLAFEQYF. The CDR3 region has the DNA TGTGCCAGCAGCTTGGCCTTTGAGCAGTACTTC. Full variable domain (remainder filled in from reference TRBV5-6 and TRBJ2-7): DAGVTQSPTHLIKTRGQQVTLRCSPKSGHDTVSWYQQALGQGPQFIFQYYEEEERQRGNFPDRFSGHQFPNYSSELNVNALLLGDSALYLCASSLAFEQYFGPGTRLTVT.

CDR3 amino acids: CASSSRPGAGEKLFF. CDR3 DNA: TGTGCCAGCAGCAGCAGACCAGGGGCGGGTGAAAAACTGTTTTTT. The rearrangement links TRBV7-2 to TRBJ1-4; possibly TRBD1 for D (6 bases). Trimming removed 5 bases from V and 7 bases from J, with 17 bases in between. Per germline, CDR1 SGHTA and CDR2 FQGNSA. The CDR3 runs to 15 residues.

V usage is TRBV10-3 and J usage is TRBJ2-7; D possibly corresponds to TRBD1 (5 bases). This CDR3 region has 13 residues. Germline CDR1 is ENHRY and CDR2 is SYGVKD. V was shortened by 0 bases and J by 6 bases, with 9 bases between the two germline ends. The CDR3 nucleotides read TGTGCCATCAGTGAGTCAAGGGGTTCCGAGCAGTACTTC. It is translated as CAISESRGSEQYF.

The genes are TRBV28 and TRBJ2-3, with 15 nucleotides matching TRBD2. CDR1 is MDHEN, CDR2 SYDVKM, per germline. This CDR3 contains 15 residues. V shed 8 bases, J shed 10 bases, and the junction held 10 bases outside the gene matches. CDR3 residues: CASSRGLAGGTPQYF. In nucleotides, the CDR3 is TGTGCCAGCTCAAGGGGACTAGCGGGAGGCACCCCGCAGTATTTT.

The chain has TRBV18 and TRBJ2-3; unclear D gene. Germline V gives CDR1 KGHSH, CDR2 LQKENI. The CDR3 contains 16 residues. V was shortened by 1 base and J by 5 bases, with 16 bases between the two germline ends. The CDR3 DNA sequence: TGTGCCAGCTCACCACAAGACTGGCCAGAGAGAGATACGCAGTATTTT. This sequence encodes CASSPQDWPERDTQYF.

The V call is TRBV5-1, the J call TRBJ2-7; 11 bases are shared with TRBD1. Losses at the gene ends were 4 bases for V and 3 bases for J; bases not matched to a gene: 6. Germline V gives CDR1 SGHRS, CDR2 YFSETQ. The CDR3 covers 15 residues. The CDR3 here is CASSNRDRGDYEQYF. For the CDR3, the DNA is TGCGCCAGCAGCAATCGGGACAGGGGGGACTACGAGCAGTACTTC.